The entry that follows covers one T cell receptor beta chain sequence. This CDR3 comprises 13 residues. Trimming removed 7 bases from V and 5 bases from J, with 15 bases in between. Germline CDR1 reads SQVTM; CDR2 reads ANQGSEA. The data are from a study of blood T cell repertoires in COVID-19. The assay was immunoSEQ multiplex PCR, and TCRdb's table has in-frame clones only and misses some. The data hold fewer than 35,000 clones, with around 90% observed a single time. The sequence was obtained from a man in his fifties or sixties with active or convalescent COVID-19. The V and J genes are TRBV29-1 and TRBJ2-1; no definite D call. Source material: peripheral blood. Here the CDR3 DNA reads TGCAGCGCCGTACCCGCCCAGAACAATGAGCAGTTCTTC. It codes for CSAVPAQNNEQFF.